This passage covers 22 T cell receptor beta chains from one sample sequenced in a study of T cell repertoires in cytomegalovirus infection. TCRdb re-analysed the reads in MiXCR, keeping a single row per CDR3 protein. The sample consists of some 390,000 distinct CDR3 sequences, roughly 20% of them appearing once. The sample comprised PBMCs. The receptor set was obtained from a human donor in good health (CMV status not recorded). Some clones in this sample may be carry-over from other donors' samples.

This clonotype was counted between two and nine times. The genes are TRBV3-1 and TRBJ2-3; no firm D call. The V gene lost 4 bases and the J gene lost 5 bases, with 7 bases spanning the gap. Germline V gene sequence: CDR1 LGHDT, CDR2 YNNKEL (reference sequence). The CDR3 runs 12 residues. The CDR3, as DNA: TGTGCCAGCAGCCGACGAGGAGATACGCAGTATTTT. Translated, it gives CASSRRGDTQYF.

This clonotype has at least ten counts. The V and J genes are TRBV7-2 and TRBJ1-2, with 7 bases that match TRBD1. The length of the CDR3 is 13 residues. Germline V gives CDR1 SGHTA, CDR2 FQGNSA. The V gene end was trimmed by 5 bases and the J gene end by 8 bases; junction bases not matched to a gene: 8. In DNA form, the CDR3 reads TGTGCCAGCAGCAGACAGGGAATAAGAGGCTACACCTTC. It codes for CASSRQGIRGYTF.

CDR3 amino acids: CASSPLGLPKGTQYF. CDR3 DNA sequence: TGCGCCAGCAGCCCCCTGGGACTACCGAAAGGGACCCAGTACTTC. This chain links TRBV4-1 with TRBJ2-5; 7 nucleotides agree with TRBD2. This CDR3 is 15 amino acids long. Germline trimming cut 4 bases from V and 7 bases from J; bases unmatched to any gene: 12. From germline, CDR1 is MGHRA and CDR2 YSYEKL.

This clonotype was observed at least ten times. The chain combines TRBV20-1 with TRBJ2-4; D unclear. Germline CDR1 is DFQATT and CDR2 is SNEGSKA (reference sequence). This CDR3 is built from 15 residues. Trimming pared 0 bases from V and 6 bases from J, leaving 15 bases between. CDR3 protein: CSARDPQQVINIQYF. The CDR3 nucleotides read TGCAGTGCTAGAGATCCCCAGCAAGTAATAAACATTCAGTACTTC.

This clonotype has more than one count but fewer than ten. The chain is built from TRBV4-1 and TRBJ2-5; TRBD2 matches at 10 bases. Unmatched junction bases numbered 9, after V lost 4 bases and J lost 4 bases. The germline V gene encodes CDR1 MGHRA and CDR2 YSYEKL. The CDR3 has 16 amino acids. The DNA for the CDR3 is TGCGCCAGCAGCCCGGGTAGAAGCGGGGGGGCAGAGACCCAGTACTTC. Translated: CASSPGRSGGAETQYF.

This clonotype was picked up many times. This sequence joins TRBV12-3 or TRBV12-4 and TRBJ1-1; 7 bases line up with TRBD1. The V and J ends lost 6 bases and 8 bases, in that order; junction bases with no gene match: 6. This CDR3 comprises 12 residues. The CDR3 DNA follows: TGTGCCAGCAGAACCGGGACAGTAGAAGCTTTCTTT. Its protein product is CASRTGTVEAFF.

This clonotype was seen a handful of times. The CDR3 DNA is TGTGCCATCAGCGTCGACAGGGAAGGAGGCTACACCTTC. This gives the protein CAISVDREGGYTF. The rearrangement links TRBV10-3 to TRBJ1-2; 7 bases agree with TRBD1. Trimming at V came to 6 bases and at J to 8 bases, leaving 9 bases not matched to a gene. Per the germline V gene, CDR1 is ENHRY and CDR2 is SYGVKD. The CDR3 loop spans 13 amino acids.

The sample holds many counts of this clonotype. This chain connects TRBV7-6 to TRBJ1-6; maybe TRBD1 (5 bases). V was pared by 1 base and J by 7 bases, with 8 bases between. Germline lookup yields CDR1 SGHVS and CDR2 FNYEAQ. The CDR3 extends over 14 amino acids. CDR3 residues: CASSLGQPNSPLHF. CDR3 coding DNA: TGTGCCAGCAGCTTAGGACAGCCCAATTCACCCCTCCACTTT.

This clonotype was observed a handful of times. The chain employs TRBV12-3 or TRBV12-4 and TRBJ2-1; possibly TRBD2 for D (6 bases). V was shortened by 6 bases and J by 10 bases, with 19 bases between the two germline ends. The length of the CDR3 is 14 residues. This CDR3 is CASRSEAGSREQFF. CDR3 coding DNA: TGTGCCAGCAGGTCCGAAGCGGGCTCTCGGGAGCAGTTCTTC.

V gene TRBV28 combines with J gene TRBJ1-3, with D unresolved. The germline CDR1 and CDR2 sequences are MDHEN and SYDVKM. This CDR3 is built from 13 residues. The germline V and J ends were trimmed by 6 bases and 2 bases, with 8 bases remaining between them. The CDR3 region has the DNA TGTGCCAGCAGACACTATACTGGAAACACCATATATTTT. This codes for CASRHYTGNTIYF.

A few counts support this clonotype. This sequence joins TRBV10-3 and TRBJ2-3; 11 bases match TRBD1. Losses at the gene ends were 8 bases for V and 5 bases for J; bases not matched to a gene: 6. Germline V gene sequence: CDR1 ENHRY, CDR2 SYGVKD. The CDR3 loop spans 14 amino acids. The CDR3 reads CAIRDRGDQDTQYF. The DNA for the CDR3 is TGTGCCATCCGGGACAGGGGGGACCAAGATACGCAGTATTTT.

There are a few counts of this clonotype. This chain connects TRBV6-1 to TRBJ1-6; the D is unclear. CDR3 length: 15 residues. V was cut by 6 bases and J by 6 bases, with 15 bases left in between. Per germline, CDR1 MNHNS and CDR2 SASEGT. The CDR3 DNA reads as TGTGCCAGCAGCGCTACCGACGGCAGTAATTCACCCCTCCACTTT. This translates into CASSATDGSNSPLHF.

The chain couples TRBV5-6 to TRBJ1-2; 9 nucleotides line up with TRBD1. CDR3 size: 17 residues. V was pared by 0 bases and J by 3 bases, with 9 bases of the junction left unmatched. Per germline, CDR1 SGHDT and CDR2 YYEEEE. The CDR3 DNA follows: TGTGCCAGCAGCTTGGTGTGGGACAGGGAGTCCCACTATGGCTACACCTTC. Its translation is CASSLVWDRESHYGYTF.

This clonotype was observed a few times. This chain connects TRBV6-2 or TRBV6-3 to TRBJ2-3; the D gene is possibly TRBD2 (5 bases). The CDR3 length is 13 residues. V lost 2 bases and J lost 6, with 9 bases in between. CDR1 is MNHEY, CDR2 SVGEGT, per germline. CDR3 sequence (DNA): TGTGCCAGCAGTTACGCCGGCGGGGATACGCAGTATTTT. It specifies CASSYAGGDTQYF.

A few counts support this clonotype. The V call is TRBV5-1, the J call TRBJ2-1; 8 nucleotides match TRBD1. The CDR3 runs 15 residues. Germline V gene data show CDR1 as SGHRS and CDR2 as YFSETQ. Unmatched junction bases numbered 11, after V lost 4 bases and J lost 8 bases. The CDR3 DNA sequence: TGCGCCAGCAGCCTTTACCGGACAGGGTACGATGAGCAGTTCTTC. This sequence encodes CASSLYRTGYDEQFF.

There are a few counts of this clonotype. The chain couples TRBV25-1 to TRBJ1-1; a possible D gene is TRBD1 (6 bases). V lost 3 bases to trimming and J lost 1 base, with 12 bases between them. The CDR3 loop spans 15 amino acids. Germline lookup yields CDR1 MGHDK and CDR2 SYGVNS. The CDR3 sequence: CASSDRGHKNTEAFF. CDR3 nucleotide sequence: TGTGCCAGCAGTGACAGGGGACACAAGAACACTGAAGCTTTCTTT.

This clonotype was seen more than once but under ten times. This sequence joins TRBV7-2 and TRBJ1-2; no firm D call. This CDR3 is built from 16 residues. Germline values: CDR1 SGHTA, CDR2 FQGNSA. V was clipped by 5 bases and J by 1 base, with 17 bases between them. This CDR3 reads CASSRVADTRNYGYTF. DNA of the CDR3: TGTGCCAGCAGCCGGGTTGCGGATACTCGTAACTATGGCTACACCTTC.

This chain joins TRBV20-1 and TRBJ2-1; D gene uncertain. Germline V CDR1 and CDR2: DFQATT, SNEGSKA (reference sequence). The CDR3 is made up of 12 amino acids. The V and J ends lost 5 bases and 2 bases respectively, with 7 bases between them. The CDR3 loop reads CSAVGTYNEQFF. In DNA form, the CDR3 reads TGCAGTGCTGTCGGCACCTACAATGAGCAGTTCTTC.

This clonotype turned up a few times. The J gene is TRBJ2-3, the V gene TRBV29-1; TRBD2 matches at 10 bases. J gave up 8 bases and V 4 bases, and 12 bases lay outside the gene matches. Germline values: CDR1 SQVTM, CDR2 ANQGSEA. CDR3 length: 15 amino acids. CDR3 loop: CSVGSSGSRGVTQYF. The CDR3 nucleotides are TGCAGCGTTGGCTCTAGCGGGAGCCGAGGAGTTACGCAGTATTTT.

The chain links TRBV14 to TRBJ1-1; 7 bases are a match to TRBD1. CDR3 length: 15 residues. V lost 1 base to trimming and J lost 3 bases; unmatched junction nucleotides: 5. Germline V gene data show CDR1 as SGHDN and CDR2 as FVKESK. CDR3 region: CASSQARTGYTEAFF. In nucleotides, the CDR3 is TGTGCCAGCAGCCAAGCCCGGACAGGCTACACTGAAGCTTTCTTT.

The V and J genes are TRBV4-3 and TRBJ2-3; 9 bases map to TRBD2. This CDR3 is 17 amino acids long. Germline V CDR1 and CDR2: LGHNA, YSLEER. Germline trimming cut 0 bases from V and 1 base from J; bases unmatched to any gene: 5. The CDR3 loop reads CASSQDPASGGTDTQYF. In nucleotides, the CDR3 is TGCGCCAGCAGCCAAGATCCGGCTAGCGGGGGCACAGATACGCAGTATTTT.

This clonotype has only one observation. The CDR3 sequence is CASSPPRQGAYEQYF. The CDR3 nucleotides read TGTGCCAGCAGCCCACCTCGTCAGGGAGCCTACGAGCAGTACTTC. The chain carries TRBV2 and TRBJ2-7, with D perhaps being TRBD1 or TRBD2 (5 bases each). CDR1 is SNHLY and CDR2 is FYNNEI in the germline V gene. V lost 6 bases and J lost 2, with 17 bases in between. The length of the CDR3 is 15 residues.